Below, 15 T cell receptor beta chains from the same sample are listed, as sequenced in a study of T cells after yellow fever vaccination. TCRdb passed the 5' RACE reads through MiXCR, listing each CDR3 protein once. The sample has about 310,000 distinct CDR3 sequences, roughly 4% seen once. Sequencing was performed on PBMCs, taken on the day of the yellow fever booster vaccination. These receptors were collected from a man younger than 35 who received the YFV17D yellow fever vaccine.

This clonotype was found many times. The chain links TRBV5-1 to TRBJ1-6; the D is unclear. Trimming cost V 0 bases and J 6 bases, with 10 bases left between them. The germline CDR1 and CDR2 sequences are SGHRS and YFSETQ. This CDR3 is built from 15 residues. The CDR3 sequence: CASSLEGITNSPLHF. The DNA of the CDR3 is TGCGCCAGCAGCTTGGAGGGAATTACTAATTCACCCCTCCACTTT.

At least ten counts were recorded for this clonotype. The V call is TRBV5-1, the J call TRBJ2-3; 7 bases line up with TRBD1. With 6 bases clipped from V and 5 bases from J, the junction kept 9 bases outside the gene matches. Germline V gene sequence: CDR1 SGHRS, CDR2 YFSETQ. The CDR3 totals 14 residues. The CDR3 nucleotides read TGCGCCAGCAAACTGACAGGGTGGGAAGATACGCAGTATTTT. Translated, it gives CASKLTGWEDTQYF.

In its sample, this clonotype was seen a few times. CDR3 amino acids: CASMPGTDTQYF. The CDR3 nucleotides read TGTGCCAGCATGCCAGGCACAGATACGCAGTATTTT. The chain couples TRBV6-1 to TRBJ2-3, with no clear D. The CDR3 runs 12 residues. Germline loops: CDR1 MNHNS, CDR2 SASEGT. Trimming cost V 7 bases and J 1 base, with 6 bases left between them.

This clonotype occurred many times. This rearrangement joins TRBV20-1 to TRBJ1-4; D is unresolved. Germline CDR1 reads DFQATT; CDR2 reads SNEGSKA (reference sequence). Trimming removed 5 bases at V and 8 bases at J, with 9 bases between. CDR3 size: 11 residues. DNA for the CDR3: TGCAGTGCTGTCGTAGGGGAAAAACTGTTTTTT. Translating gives CSAVVGEKLFF.

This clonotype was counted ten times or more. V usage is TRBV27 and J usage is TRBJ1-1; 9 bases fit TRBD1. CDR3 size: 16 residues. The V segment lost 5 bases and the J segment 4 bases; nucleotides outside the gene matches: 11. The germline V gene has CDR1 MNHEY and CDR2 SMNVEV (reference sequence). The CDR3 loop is CASSAYTGGASTEAFF. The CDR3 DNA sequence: TGTGCCAGCAGTGCTTACACAGGGGGCGCGAGCACTGAAGCTTTCTTT.

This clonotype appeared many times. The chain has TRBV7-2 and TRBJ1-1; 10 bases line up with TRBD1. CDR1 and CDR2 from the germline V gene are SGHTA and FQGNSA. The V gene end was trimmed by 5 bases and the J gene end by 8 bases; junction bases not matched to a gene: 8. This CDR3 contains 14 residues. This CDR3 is CASSRRTGGEEAFF. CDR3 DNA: TGTGCCAGCAGCCGGAGGACAGGGGGAGAAGAAGCTTTCTTT.

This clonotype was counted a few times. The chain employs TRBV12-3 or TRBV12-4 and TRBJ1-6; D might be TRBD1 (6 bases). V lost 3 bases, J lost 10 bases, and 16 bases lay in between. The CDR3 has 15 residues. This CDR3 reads CASSLGNRVGSPLHF. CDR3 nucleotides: TGTGCCAGCAGTTTGGGAAACAGGGTGGGATCACCCCTCCACTTT.

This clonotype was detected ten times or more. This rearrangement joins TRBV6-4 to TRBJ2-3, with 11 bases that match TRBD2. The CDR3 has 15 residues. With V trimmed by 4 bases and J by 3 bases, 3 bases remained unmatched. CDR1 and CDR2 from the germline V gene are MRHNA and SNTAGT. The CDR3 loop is CASSASSGGTDTQYF. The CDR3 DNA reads TGTGCCAGCAGTGCCTCTAGCGGGGGGACAGATACGCAGTATTTT.

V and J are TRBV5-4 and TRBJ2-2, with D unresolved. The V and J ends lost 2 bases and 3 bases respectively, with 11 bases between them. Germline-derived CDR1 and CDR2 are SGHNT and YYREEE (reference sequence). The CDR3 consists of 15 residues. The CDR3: CASSFGPGDTGELFF. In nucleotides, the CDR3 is TGTGCCAGCAGCTTTGGGCCAGGCGACACCGGGGAGCTGTTTTTT.

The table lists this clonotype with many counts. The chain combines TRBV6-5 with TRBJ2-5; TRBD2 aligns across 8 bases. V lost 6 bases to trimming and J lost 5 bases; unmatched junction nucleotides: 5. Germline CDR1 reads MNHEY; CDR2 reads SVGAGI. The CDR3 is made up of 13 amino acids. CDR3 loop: CASRPSGYETQYF. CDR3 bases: TGTGCCAGCAGACCTAGCGGGTACGAGACCCAGTACTTC.

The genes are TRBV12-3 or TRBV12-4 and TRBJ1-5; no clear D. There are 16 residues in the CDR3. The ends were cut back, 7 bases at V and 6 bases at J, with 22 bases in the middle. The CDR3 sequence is CASTSLRTTFAQPQHF. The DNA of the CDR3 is TGTGCCAGCACCTCCCTACGGACCACATTCGCTCAGCCCCAGCATTTT.

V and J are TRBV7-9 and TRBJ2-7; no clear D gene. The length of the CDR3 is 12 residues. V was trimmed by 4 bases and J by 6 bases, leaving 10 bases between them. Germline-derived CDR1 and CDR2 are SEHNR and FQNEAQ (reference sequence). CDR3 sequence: CASSSPRGEQYF. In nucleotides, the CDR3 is TGTGCCAGCAGCTCCCCGCGAGGCGAGCAGTACTTC.

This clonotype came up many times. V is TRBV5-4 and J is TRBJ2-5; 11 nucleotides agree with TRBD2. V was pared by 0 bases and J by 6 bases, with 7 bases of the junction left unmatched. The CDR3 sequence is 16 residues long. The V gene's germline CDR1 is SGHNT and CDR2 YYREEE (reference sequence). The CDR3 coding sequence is TGTGCCAGCAGCTTGGTTCTAGCGGGGGGTAGACAGACCCAGTACTTC. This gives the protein CASSLVLAGGRQTQYF.

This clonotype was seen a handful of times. CDR3 region: CASSLVRNYEQYV. The CDR3 nucleotides read TGTGCCAGCAGCTTAGTTCGCAACTACGAGCAGTACGTC. The rearrangement joins TRBV7-2 to TRBJ2-7; no reliable D call. This CDR3 is built from 13 residues. Germline CDR1 SGHTA, CDR2 FQGNSA. Trimming took off 1 base at V and 3 bases at J, with 7 bases between the two ends.

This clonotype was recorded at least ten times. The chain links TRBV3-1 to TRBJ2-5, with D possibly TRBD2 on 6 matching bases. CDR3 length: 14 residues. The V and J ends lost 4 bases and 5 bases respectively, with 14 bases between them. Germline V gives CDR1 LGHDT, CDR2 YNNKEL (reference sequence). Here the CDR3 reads CASSRSPEGETQYF. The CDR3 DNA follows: TGTGCCAGCAGCCGCTCCCCGGAGGGGGAGACCCAGTACTTC.